What follows are 18 T cell receptor beta chains derived from one specimen sequenced in a study of blood T cell repertoires in COVID-19. The protocol was immunoSEQ multiplex PCR, while the TCRdb copy is restricted to in-frame clones and leaves out a portion. The sample holds some 170,000 clones, 65% to 85% seen once. Sample: PBMCs or T cells enriched from blood (not recorded which). The receptors were gathered from a man aged 35-49 years who had recovered from COVID-19.

The CDR3 nucleotides are TGCGCCAGCAGCCTAGGACTAGCGGGGGGGCAGGAGACCCAGTACTTC. Amino acids: CASSLGLAGGQETQYF. V usage is TRBV4-1 and J usage is TRBJ2-5; 15 nucleotides agree with TRBD2. Germline CDR1 and CDR2: MGHRA and YSYEKL. The CDR3 runs 16 residues. The V gene end was trimmed by 4 bases and the J gene end by 5 bases; junction bases not matched to a gene: 5.

The chain carries TRBV2 and TRBJ1-4; D is ambiguous. Germline V gene lookup returns CDR1 SNHLY and CDR2 FYNNEI. CDR3 size: 14 residues. V shed 6 bases and J shed 2 bases, with 10 bases lying between them. The CDR3 protein is CASRPAVTNEKLFF. The CDR3 coding sequence is TGTGCCAGCAGGCCCGCGGTGACTAATGAAAAACTGTTTTTT.

V and J are TRBV5-1 and TRBJ2-6; D remains ambiguous. CDR1 and CDR2 (germline): SGHRS, YFSETQ. The CDR3 covers 15 residues. V shed 4 bases and J shed 0 bases, with 8 bases lying between them. For the CDR3, the DNA is TGCGCCAGCAGCGTGAGCCCCTCTGGGGCCAACGTCCTGACTTTC. This sequence encodes CASSVSPSGANVLTF.

This chain joins TRBV6-6 and TRBJ2-7; D ambiguous. Germline lookup yields CDR1 MNHNY and CDR2 SVGAGI (reference sequence). This CDR3 is built from 13 residues. V lost 0 bases and J 2 bases, leaving 5 bases between the germline ends. CDR3 loop: CASSYSQTYEQYV. CDR3 nucleotides: TGTGCCAGCAGTTACTCCCAGACCTACGAGCAGTACGTC.

The V gene is TRBV10-2, the J gene TRBJ1-1; perhaps TRBD1 as D (5 bases). Trimming stripped 2 bases from V and 6 bases from J, with 13 bases between. The germline V gene encodes CDR1 WSHSY and CDR2 SAAADI. The CDR3 is made up of 14 amino acids. The CDR3 protein is CASSEGRAFPEAFF. The CDR3 DNA sequence: TGCGCCAGCAGTGAGGGCAGGGCGTTCCCTGAAGCTTTCTTT.

This clone was seen a few times. This chain uses TRBV6-5 with TRBJ1-2, with D possibly matching TRBD1 (6 bases). The CDR3 sequence is 15 residues long. Germline V lookup: CDR1 MNHEY, CDR2 SVGAGI. Trimming left V 0 bases short and J 3 bases short, with 11 bases between. As DNA, the CDR3 is TGTGCCAGCAGTTACTCGGGAGGGGGGGACTATGGCTACACCTTC. This gives the protein CASSYSGGGDYGYTF.

This chain connects TRBV5-1 to TRBJ1-2, with a weak D call TRBD1 (5 bases). CDR1 is SGHRS, CDR2 YFSETQ, per germline. Trimming pared 1 base from V and 8 bases from J, leaving 12 bases between. The CDR3 spans 13 residues. For the CDR3, the DNA is TGCGCCAGCAGCTTGATGGGGGAGGTGGGCTACACCTTC. It yields the protein CASSLMGEVGYTF.

This clone was recorded a few times. CDR3 nucleotide sequence: TGTGCCAGCAGCTTGACTGGACAGCGTTACAATGAGCAGTTCTTC. Translating it yields CASSLTGQRYNEQFF. This chain links TRBV11-2 with TRBJ2-1; tentative D call: TRBD1 (6 bases). The germline CDR1 and CDR2 sequences are SGHAT and FQNNGV. The CDR3 loop spans 15 amino acids. Trimming took 3 bases from V and 4 from J, leaving 13 bases between them. Drawing the rest from reference TRBV11-2 and TRBJ2-1, the complete variable domain is EAGVAQSPRYKIIEKRQSVAFWCNPISGHATLYWYQQILGQGPKLLIQFQNNGVVDDSQLPKDRFSAERLKGVDSTLKIQPAKLEDSAVYLCASSLTGQRYNEQFFGPGTRLTVL.

CDR3 in DNA: TGTGCCAGTAGTAGCATCAGACAGTCCTATAATTCACCCCTCCACTTT. Its protein is CASSSIRQSYNSPLHF. The chain links TRBV19 to TRBJ1-6; D possibly corresponds to TRBD1 (5 bases). Trimming stripped 4 bases from V and 1 base from J, with 11 bases between. In germline, CDR1 is LNHDA, CDR2 SQIVND (reference sequence). The CDR3 is 16 amino acids. The full variable domain, completed using reference TRBV19 and TRBJ1-6, is DGGITQSPKYLFRKEGQNVTLSCEQNLNHDAMYWYRQDPGQGLRLIYYSQIVNDFQKGDIAEGYSVSREKKESFPLTVTSAQKNPTAFYLCASSSIRQSYNSPLHFGNGTRLTVT.

This chain uses TRBV10-1 with TRBJ2-7, with a tentative D call TRBD2 (7 bases). In germline, CDR1 is WNHNN, CDR2 SYGVQD (reference sequence). V was clipped by 11 bases and J by 1 base, with 15 bases between them. This CDR3 comprises 13 residues. CDR3 DNA sequence: TGCGCCCACAGAAGGGGGGGTTCCTACGAGCAGTACTTC. Protein: CAHRRGGSYEQYF.

This clone was detected only once. CDR3 in DNA: TGTGCCACCAGCATCAGCGTGGGTTCCCGCGGCTACACCTTC. It encodes CATSISVGSRGYTF. This chain connects TRBV15 to TRBJ1-2; D unclear. Trimming took off 4 bases at V and 8 bases at J, with 17 bases between the two ends. The CDR3 has 14 residues. The V gene's germline CDR1 is LNHNV and CDR2 YYDKDF (reference sequence).

The chain employs TRBV10-1 and TRBJ1-6; TRBD1 matches 10 bases. Germline trimming cut 8 bases from V and 7 bases from J; bases unmatched to any gene: 2. This CDR3 spans 13 amino acids. Germline V gives CDR1 WNHNN, CDR2 SYGVQD (reference sequence). The CDR3 bases are TGCGCCAGCCAGGACAGGGGGAATTCACCCCTCCACTTT. It specifies CASQDRGNSPLHF.

The chain combines TRBV6-2 or TRBV6-3 with TRBJ2-1; TRBD2 agrees at 8 bases. Germline V gene sequence: CDR1 MNHEY, CDR2 SVGEGT. The CDR3 extends over 17 amino acids. V was clipped by 2 bases and J by 5 bases; unmatched bases: 11. The CDR3 loop reads CASSYRRGGPPDNEQFF. CDR3 bases: TGTGCCAGCAGTTACAGACGCGGGGGGCCCCCTGACAATGAGCAGTTCTTC.

The chain couples TRBV7-3 to TRBJ2-3; 7 positions agree with TRBD2. Germline lookup yields CDR1 SGHTA and CDR2 FQGTGA. The V gene end was trimmed by 0 bases and the J gene end by 4 bases; junction bases not matched to a gene: 1. The CDR3 sequence is 14 residues long. The CDR3 nucleotides are TGTGCCAGCAGCTTAACACTAGCGTCAGATACGCAGTATTTT. Translating it yields CASSLTLASDTQYF.

The table lists this clone with a few counts. V and J are TRBV11-2 and TRBJ1-1; perhaps TRBD1 as D (6 bases). Trimming stripped 4 bases from V and 8 bases from J, with 17 bases between. Germline CDR1 is SGHAT and CDR2 is FQNNGV. This CDR3 has 14 residues. The CDR3 is CASSSNTGLGEAFF. CDR3 nucleotide sequence: TGTGCCAGCAGCTCAAACACAGGGCTCGGGGAAGCTTTCTTT.

The gene calls are TRBV4-1 and TRBJ1-3; D possibly corresponds to TRBD1 (6 bases). This CDR3 comprises 17 residues. Germline-derived CDR1 and CDR2 are MGHRA and YSYEKL. V shed 2 bases and J shed 0 bases, with 14 bases lying between them. CDR3 bases: TGCGCCAGCAGCCAATCATGGGGGGGGCTCTCTGGAAACACCATATATTTT. Translated: CASSQSWGGLSGNTIYF.

The rearrangement links TRBV5-6 to TRBJ2-1, with TRBD2 matching over 10 bases. V lost 4 bases and J lost 4; bases outside the gene matches: 14. This CDR3 contains 18 residues. In germline, CDR1 is SGHDT, CDR2 YYEEEE. For the CDR3, the DNA is TGTGCCAGCAGCCCCGTCGGCCAGCGGGGGGGCTTTTACAATGAGCAGTTCTTC. Encoded protein: CASSPVGQRGGFYNEQFF.

The chain uses TRBV5-4 and TRBJ2-5; 9 positions agree with TRBD2. Per germline, CDR1 SGHNT and CDR2 YYREEE (reference sequence). V was clipped by 4 bases and J by 5 bases; unmatched bases: 6. The CDR3 contains 14 residues. CDR3 loop: CASSPTAGGETQYF. The CDR3 DNA reads as TGTGCCAGCAGCCCCACAGCGGGGGGCGAGACCCAGTACTTC.